The next 28 T cell receptor beta chains were all read from a single sample in a study of glioma-infiltrating T cells. The iRepertoire nested amplicon-rescue multiplex PCR amplified TCR alpha and beta CDR3s from RNA. TCRdb processed the multiplex PCR reads anew with MiXCR; each CDR3 protein has one entry. The sample contains around 93,000 distinct CDR3 sequences, 35% to 50% of which appear only once. Sequencing input: glioma tissue, nonneoplastic brain tissue, or PBMCs (not recorded which). These receptors came from a human donor with low-grade glioma or glioblastoma, undergoing nonglioma brain surgery, or in good health (not recorded which).

For this clonotype: At one end, the junction sequence differs from germline, possibly due to a read error. The chain combines TRBV15 with TRBJ2-1; a possible D gene is TRBD2 (6 bases). Germline-derived CDR1 and CDR2 are LNHNV and YYDKDF (reference sequence). This CDR3 comprises 16 residues. CDR3 amino acids: CATSRGGGTDYNGQFF. In DNA form, the CDR3 reads TGTGCCACCAGCAGAGGAGGCGGGACCGACTACAATGGGCAGTTCTTC. Full variable domain (remainder filled in from reference TRBV15 and TRBJ2-1): DAMVIQNPRYQVTQFGKPVTLSCSQTLNHNVMYWYQQKSSQAPKLLFHYYDKDFNNEADTPDNFQSRRPNTSFCFLDIRSPGLGDTAMYLCATSRGGGTDYNGQFFGPGTRLTVL.

This clonotype was recorded at least ten times. The chain couples TRBV19 to TRBJ2-3, with a weak D call TRBD1 (6 bases). Germline V gene lookup returns CDR1 LNHDA and CDR2 SQIVND (reference sequence). The CDR3 consists of 15 residues. Trimming removed 5 bases at V and 0 bases at J, with 12 bases between. The CDR3 DNA reads TGTGCCAGTAGTCGCGACAGGAGCAGCACAGATACGCAGTATTTT. Amino acid sequence: CASSRDRSSTDTQYF.

This clonotype showed up many times. The genes are TRBV7-2 and TRBJ1-2; tentatively, D is TRBD1 (5 bases). Trimming took off 5 bases at V and 3 bases at J, with 10 bases between the two ends. The CDR3 has 13 residues. The germline V gene has CDR1 SGHTA and CDR2 FQGNSA. The CDR3: CASSEGTYYGYTF. As DNA, the CDR3 is TGTGCCAGCAGCGAGGGGACCTACTATGGCTACACCTTC.

The chain has TRBV5-5 and TRBJ2-3; D is undetermined. The germline CDR1 and CDR2 sequences are SGHKS and YYEKEE (reference sequence). With 0 bases removed from V and 6 bases from J, the gap between germline ends came to 8 bases. The CDR3 has 13 residues. CDR3 loop: CASSLEGWDTQYF. The CDR3 bases are TGTGCCAGCAGCTTGGAGGGATGGGATACGCAGTATTTT.

The genes are TRBV29-1 and TRBJ2-1, with 11 bases aligning to TRBD2. The trim removed 5 bases at V and 7 bases at J, leaving 7 bases unmatched. The CDR3 consists of 14 residues. CDR1 SQVTM and CDR2 ANQGSEA come from the germline V gene. The CDR3, as DNA: TGCAGCGTTTTGGGGCTAGCGGGAGGAAATGAGCAGTTCTTC. Translating it yields CSVLGLAGGNEQFF.

This clonotype came up once. The junction and the germline gene differ at one end; a read error may be behind it. This chain links TRBV28 with TRBJ1-5; the D gene is possibly TRBD1 (5 bases). The CDR3 runs 15 residues. Looked up from germline, CDR1 is MDHEN and CDR2 is SYDVKM. CDR3 coding DNA: TGTGCCAGCGTTTTATCAGGGATTGGCAATCATCCCCAGCATTTT. It is translated as CASVLSGIGNHPQHF.

This clonotype appeared many times. A read error may be the cause here, since a much bigger clone is one base away. This chain uses TRBV6-2 or TRBV6-3 with TRBJ1-5; D unresolved. The CDR3 has 13 amino acids. V lost 10 bases, J lost 0 bases, and 10 bases lay in between. From germline, CDR1 is MNHEY and CDR2 SVGEGT. CDR3 sequence: CATTQGSNQPQHF. DNA of the CDR3: TGTGCCACCACGCAAGGTAGCAATCAGCCCCAGCATTTT.

At least ten counts were recorded for this clonotype. This chain uses TRBV20-1 with TRBJ1-1; D might be TRBD1 (5 bases). From germline, CDR1 is DFQATT and CDR2 SNEGSKA (reference sequence). This CDR3 region has 13 residues. Trimming took 0 bases from V and 1 from J, leaving 6 bases between them. In DNA, the CDR3 is TGCAGTGCTAGAGAGAGGGGGAACACTGAAGCTTTCTTT. Translation: CSARERGNTEAFF.

The chain carries TRBV20-1 and TRBJ2-5, with 7 bases that match TRBD1. Germline lookup yields CDR1 DFQATT and CDR2 SNEGSKA (reference sequence). CDR3 size: 12 residues. V was clipped by 6 bases and J by 9 bases; unmatched bases: 10. CDR3 coding DNA: TGCAGTGCGCATGGGACAGAAGATGCCCAGTACTTC. It yields the protein CSAHGTEDAQYF.

There are many counts of this clonotype. The V gene is TRBV24-1, the J gene TRBJ2-5; D remains unclear. V lost 5 bases to trimming and J lost 2 bases, with 8 bases between them. There are 13 residues in the CDR3. Germline CDR1 reads KGHDR; CDR2 reads SFDVKD. The CDR3 sequence: CATSGKGQETQYF. The CDR3 DNA is TGTGCCACCAGTGGGAAGGGACAAGAGACCCAGTACTTC.

In its sample, this clonotype was seen many times. This sequence joins TRBV5-4 and TRBJ1-1; D unresolved. The V and J ends lost 2 bases and 0 bases respectively, with 5 bases between them. Germline V gene data show CDR1 as SGHNT and CDR2 as YYREEE (reference sequence). The CDR3 length is 13 residues. The CDR3 loop is CASSFGMNTEAFF. CDR3 nucleotides: TGTGCCAGCAGCTTTGGCATGAACACTGAAGCTTTCTTT.

In its sample, this clonotype was seen once. The chain links TRBV19 to TRBJ1-5; maybe TRBD1 (5 bases). Germline loops: CDR1 LNHDA, CDR2 SQIVND (reference sequence). The CDR3 length is 18 residues. V lost 7 bases and J 4 bases, leaving 26 bases between the germline ends. The CDR3 DNA sequence: TGTGCCAGTATAAGCACGAACCCAGGGACGACCCGAAATCAGCCCCAGCATTTT. It codes for CASISTNPGTTRNQPQHF.

This clonotype was seen at least ten times. The V call is TRBV5-4, the J call TRBJ1-6; 7 nucleotides match TRBD1. This CDR3 contains 15 residues. Germline values: CDR1 SGHNT, CDR2 YYREEE (reference sequence). V lost 3 bases to trimming and J lost 7 bases; unmatched junction nucleotides: 7. The chain's CDR3 is CASSSRQGDNSPLHF. The CDR3 coding sequence is TGTGCCAGCAGCTCAAGACAGGGAGACAATTCACCCCTCCACTTT.

This clonotype was counted between two and nine times. The genes are TRBV5-4 and TRBJ2-2, with TRBD1 matching 8 bases. The CDR3 is 16 amino acids. Germline-derived CDR1 and CDR2 are SGHNT and YYREEE (reference sequence). J gave up 7 bases and V 4 bases, and 12 bases lay outside the gene matches. The CDR3 here is CASSMRAGGVVGELFF. The CDR3 DNA follows: TGTGCCAGCAGCATGAGGGCAGGGGGCGTCGTCGGGGAGCTGTTTTTT.

As regards this clonotype: This may be a read error, as it is one base from a much larger clone. J is TRBJ2-7 and V is TRBV28; the match to TRBD1 covers 8 bases. The CDR3 has 14 residues. V gave up 6 bases and J gave up 0 bases; unmatched junction bases: 4. Germline V lookup: CDR1 MDHEN, CDR2 SYDVKM. The CDR3 spells CASSWTGSSYEQYF. CDR3 sequence (DNA): TGTGCCAGCAGCTGGACAGGGAGCTCCTACGAGCAGTACTTC.

Regarding this clonotype: Compared with germline, one end of the junction differs, possibly owing to a read error. The chain employs TRBV10-3 and TRBJ2-2; possible D gene TRBD2, 5 bases. This CDR3 contains 14 residues. Germline V gene data show CDR1 as ENHRY and CDR2 as SYGVKD. CDR3 protein: CATQTKRNTGELFF. CDR3 DNA: TGTGCCACCCAGACAAAGCGAAACACCGGGGAGCTGTTTTTC.

At least ten counts were recorded for this clonotype. V is TRBV6-1 and J is TRBJ1-1, with no clear D. Trimming stripped 7 bases from V and 1 base from J, with 10 bases between. CDR3 length: 13 residues. Per germline, CDR1 MNHNS and CDR2 SASEGT. The CDR3 region is CASTLKGNTEAFF. The CDR3, as DNA: TGTGCCAGCACCCTTAAGGGGAACACTGAAGCTTTCTTT.

Concerning this clonotype itself: An end of the junction does not agree with germline; a read error may underlie this. This rearrangement joins TRBV7-3 to TRBJ2-3, with D tentatively TRBD2 (6 bases). Germline assignment: CDR1 SGHTA and CDR2 FQGTGA. The CDR3 is 15 amino acids. This chain's CDR3 is CASILRGGYTDTQYF. CDR3 DNA sequence: TGTGCCAGCATCTTACGCGGAGGGTACACAGATACGCAGTATTTT.

As for this clonotype: A junction boundary mismatches the germline segment, possibly from a read error. The chain recombines TRBV19 with TRBJ2-1; a possible D gene is TRBD1 (5 bases). The CDR3 totals 15 residues. CDR1 and CDR2 from the germline V gene are LNHDA and SQIVND (reference sequence). CDR3 protein: CTSSMSDTSGYEQFF. The CDR3 coding sequence is TGTACCAGTAGTATGTCGGACACCTCTGGCTACGAGCAGTTCTTC.

The rearrangement uses TRBV27 and TRBJ2-1; D unresolved. Trimming pared 5 bases from V and 5 bases from J, leaving 19 bases between. The germline gives CDR1 MNHEY, CDR2 SMNVEV (reference sequence). The CDR3 is made up of 16 amino acids. In nucleotides, the CDR3 is TGTGCCAGCAGTCTTCGTATAGGGTCTGGCCACAATGAGCAGTTCTTC. This gives the protein CASSLRIGSGHNEQFF.

This clonotype has at least ten counts. The chain links TRBV2 to TRBJ2-1; possible D gene TRBD2, 6 bases. V lost 7 bases to trimming and J lost 5 bases, with 12 bases between them. CDR1 and CDR2 from the germline V gene are SNHLY and FYNNEI. The CDR3 covers 13 residues. CDR3 sequence: CASMGGINNEQFF. In DNA, the CDR3 is TGTGCCAGCATGGGGGGAATAAACAATGAGCAGTTCTTC. The variable domain in full, completed from reference TRBV2 and TRBJ2-1, reads EPEVTQTPSHQVTQMGQEVILRCVPISNHLYFYWYRQILGQKVEFLVSFYNNEISEKSEIFDDQFSVERPDGSNFTLKIRSTKLEDSAMYFCASMGGINNEQFFGPGTRLTVL.

This clonotype has ten or more counts. The V gene is TRBV2, the J gene TRBJ1-6; 7 positions agree with TRBD1. The CDR3 is made up of 14 amino acids. The V gene's germline CDR1 is SNHLY and CDR2 FYNNEI. The V and J ends lost 6 bases and 7 bases, in that order; junction bases with no gene match: 6. In DNA form, the CDR3 reads TGTGCCAGCAGCTTACCGGGACAGAATTCACCCCTCCACTTT. It encodes CASSLPGQNSPLHF.

The chain combines TRBV20-1 with TRBJ1-1, with no clear D. The germline V gene has CDR1 DFQATT and CDR2 SNEGSKA (reference sequence). V lost 6 bases, J lost 6 bases, and 14 bases lay in between. The CDR3 consists of 12 residues. In nucleotides, the CDR3 is TGCAGTGCCAATCGACGGGAGTCTGAAGCTTTCTTT. This codes for CSANRRESEAFF.

With respect to this clonotype: A read error may explain this, as a much larger clone is one base away. The V gene is TRBV5-1, the J gene TRBJ2-2, with TRBD1 as a possible D gene (6 bases). This CDR3 comprises 17 residues. CDR1 and CDR2 (germline): SGHRS, YFSETQ. V gave up 4 bases and J gave up 0 bases, with 16 bases separating them. DNA for the CDR3: TGCGCCAGCAGCCACCAGAGGACAGTATCGAACACCGGGGAGCTGTTTTTT. This codes for CASSHQRTVSNTGELFF.

This clonotype was counted many times. The gene calls are TRBV12-3 or TRBV12-4 and TRBJ2-1; 9 bases fit TRBD1. The CDR3 totals 14 residues. V trimming: 10 bases; J trimming: 7 bases; junction bases outside the gene matches: 11. The CDR3 loop is CATSSGTGRNEQFF. The CDR3 DNA reads as TGTGCCACCTCCTCCGGGACAGGGAGGAATGAGCAGTTCTTC.

About this clonotype itself: The junction differs from germline at one of its ends, possibly a read error. V and J are TRBV4-2 and TRBJ1-4, with D unresolved. CDR1 LGHNA and CDR2 YNFKEQ come from the germline V gene. The CDR3 runs to 14 residues. CDR3 protein: CASRQDRIDEELFF. The CDR3 DNA follows: TGTGCCAGCAGACAAGATCGGATAGATGAAGAACTGTTTTTT.

The sample holds many counts of this clonotype. This rearrangement joins TRBV28 to TRBJ1-4; the D gene is possibly TRBD1 (5 bases). V lost 8 bases to trimming and J lost 10 bases, with 17 bases between them. Germline V gene sequence: CDR1 MDHEN, CDR2 SYDVKM. CDR3 length: 13 amino acids. For the CDR3, the DNA is TGTGCCAGCTCGCCGGGGCTAGGGTTAAAACTGTTTTTT. It specifies CASSPGLGLKLFF. The full variable domain, in which reference TRBV28 and TRBJ1-4 provide the parts outside the CDR3, is DVKVTQSSRYLVKRTGEKVFLECVQDMDHENMFWYRQDPGLGLRLIYFSYDVKMKEKGDIPEGYSVSREKKERFSLILESASTNQTSMYLCASSPGLGLKLFFGSGTQLSVL.

This clonotype was counted many times. The rearrangement links TRBV3-1 to TRBJ1-1; D may be TRBD1 (6 bases). The CDR3 loop spans 12 amino acids. V lost 4 bases and J 10 bases, leaving 13 bases between the germline ends. Germline V gene data show CDR1 as LGHDT and CDR2 as YNNKEL (reference sequence). The chain's CDR3 is CASSREQGIAFF. The CDR3 nucleotides are TGTGCCAGCAGCCGCGAACAGGGTATAGCTTTCTTT.